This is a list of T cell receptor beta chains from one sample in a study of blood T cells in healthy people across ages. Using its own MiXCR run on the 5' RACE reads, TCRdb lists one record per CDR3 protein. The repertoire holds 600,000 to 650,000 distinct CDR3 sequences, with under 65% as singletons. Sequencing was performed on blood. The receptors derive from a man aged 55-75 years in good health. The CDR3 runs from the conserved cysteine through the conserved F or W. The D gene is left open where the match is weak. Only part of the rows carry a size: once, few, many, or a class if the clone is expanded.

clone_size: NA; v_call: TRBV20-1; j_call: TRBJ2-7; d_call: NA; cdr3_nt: TGCAGTGCTCGAGGCTACGAGCAGTACTTC; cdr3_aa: CSARGYEQYF
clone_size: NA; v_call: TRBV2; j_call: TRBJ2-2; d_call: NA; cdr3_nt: TGTGCCAGCAAAGGGGCAGTAACCGGGGAGCTGTTTTTT; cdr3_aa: CASKGAVTGELFF
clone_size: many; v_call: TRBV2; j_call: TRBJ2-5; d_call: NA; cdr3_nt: TGTGCCAGCAGTGTACGGATCGAAGAGACCCAGTACTTC; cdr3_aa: CASSVRIEETQYF
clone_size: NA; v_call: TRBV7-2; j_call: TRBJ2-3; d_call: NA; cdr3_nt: TGTGCCAGCAGCGTAGTGTCGGCAGATACGCAGTATTTT; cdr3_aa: CASSVVSADTQYF
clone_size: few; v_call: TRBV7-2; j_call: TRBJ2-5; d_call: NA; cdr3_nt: TGTGCCAGCAGCACCCGGACTGCCCCATCCCAGTACTTC; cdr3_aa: CASSTRTAPSQYF
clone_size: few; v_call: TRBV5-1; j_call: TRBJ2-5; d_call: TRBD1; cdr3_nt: TGCGCCAGCAGCTTGTTTGGGACAGCCGAAGAGACCCAGTACTTC; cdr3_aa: CASSLFGTAEETQYF
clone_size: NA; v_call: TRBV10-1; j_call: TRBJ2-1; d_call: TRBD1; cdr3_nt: TGCGCCAGCAGTGAAGGGGGCTCCTGGAATGAGCAGTTCTTC; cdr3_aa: CASSEGGSWNEQFF
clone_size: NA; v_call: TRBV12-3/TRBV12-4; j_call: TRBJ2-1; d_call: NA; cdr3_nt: TGTGCCAGCAACACCCCCAGGGGGGGCTACAATGAGCAGTTCTTC; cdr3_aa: CASNTPRGGYNEQFF
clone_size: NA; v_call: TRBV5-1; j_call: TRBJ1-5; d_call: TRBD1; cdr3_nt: TGCGCCAGCAGCCGCGGGACAGACGGCAATCAGCCCCAGCATTTT; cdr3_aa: CASSRGTDGNQPQHF
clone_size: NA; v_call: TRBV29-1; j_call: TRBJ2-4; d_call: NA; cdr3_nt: TGCAGCGTTGCGGAGGATTTAGCCAAAAACATTCAGTACTTC; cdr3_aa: CSVAEDLAKNIQYF
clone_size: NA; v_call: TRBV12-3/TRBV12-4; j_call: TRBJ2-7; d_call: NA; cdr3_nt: TGTGCCAGCAGTCCCCGGACAGAAGCAGACGAGCAGTACTTC; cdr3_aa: CASSPRTEADEQYF
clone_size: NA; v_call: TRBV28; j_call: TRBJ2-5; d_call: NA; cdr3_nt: TGTGCCGCTCGCGTCGACAGCGAAGTTGGACAAGAGACCCAGTACTTC; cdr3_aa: CAARVDSEVGQETQYF
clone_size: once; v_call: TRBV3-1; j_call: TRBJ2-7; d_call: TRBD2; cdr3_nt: TGTGCCAGCAGCTTCCTAGCGGGCATCAGGTCCTACGAGCAGTACTTC; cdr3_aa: CASSFLAGIRSYEQYF
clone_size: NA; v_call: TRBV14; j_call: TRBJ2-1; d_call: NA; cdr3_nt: TGTGCCAGCAGCCAAGATAGGGGTTATGAGCAGTTCTTC; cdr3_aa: CASSQDRGYEQFF
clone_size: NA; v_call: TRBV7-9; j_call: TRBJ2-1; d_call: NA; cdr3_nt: TGTGCCAGCAGCTTAGGGGGCCGGGGTGTGCAGTTCTTC; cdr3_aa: CASSLGGRGVQFF
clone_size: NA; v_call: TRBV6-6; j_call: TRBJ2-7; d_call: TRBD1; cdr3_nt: TGTGCCAGCAGTCCTCAACCGGGACAGGGGAGAAACGAGCAGTACTTC; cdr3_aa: CASSPQPGQGRNEQYF
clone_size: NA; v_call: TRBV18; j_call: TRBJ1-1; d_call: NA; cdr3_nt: TGTGCCAGCTCAAGAGGGGAAGGAGATAAAGCTTTCTTT; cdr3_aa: CASSRGEGDKAFF
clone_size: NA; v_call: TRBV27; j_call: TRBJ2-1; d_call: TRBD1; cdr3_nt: TGTGCCACCAGAGTTCTCTGGACAGGGAACTACAATGAGCAGTTCTTC; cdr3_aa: CATRVLWTGNYNEQFF
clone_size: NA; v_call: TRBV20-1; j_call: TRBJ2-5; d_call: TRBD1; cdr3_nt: TGCAGTGCTAGAGCCCGGGACAGGGTATTTCGAGAGACCCAGTACTTC; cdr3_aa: CSARARDRVFRETQYF
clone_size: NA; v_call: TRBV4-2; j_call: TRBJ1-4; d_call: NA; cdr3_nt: TGTGCCTCGCGAGAGGGAACAACTAATGAAAATCTGTTTTTT; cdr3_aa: CASREGTTNENLFF
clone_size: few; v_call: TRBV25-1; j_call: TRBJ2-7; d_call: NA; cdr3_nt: TGTGCCAGCAGTGACGAGGGGTTCTGGGAGCAGTACTTC; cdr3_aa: CASSDEGFWEQYF
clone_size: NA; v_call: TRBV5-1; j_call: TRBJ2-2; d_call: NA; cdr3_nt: TGCGCCAGCAGCTTGGCTTCGGGGAGCAGCACCGGGGAGCTGTTTTTT; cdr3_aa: CASSLASGSSTGELFF
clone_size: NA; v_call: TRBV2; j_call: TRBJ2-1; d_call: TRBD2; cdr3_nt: TGTGCCAGCACTTTGAGCGGGGGAGGCAATGAGCAGTTCTTC; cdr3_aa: CASTLSGGGNEQFF